These T cell receptor beta chains were read from a single sample in a study of shared clonotypes between healthy human individuals. Sequencing used immunoSEQ multiplex PCR; TCRdb keeps in-frame clones, though not all of them. The sample contains approximately 2,000,000 clones, under 95% of which appear only once. Sample: naive CD4+ T cells from PBMCs. Receptors originate from a young man in good health. Some clones in this sample may be carry-over from other donors' samples. Each CDR3 is given with its conserved first and last residue. D genes are given only for firm matches. Clone size is stated in some rows and not others, as once, few, many or a class when expanded.

clone size: .; D gene: .; V gene: TRBV5-1; J gene: TRBJ1-1; CDR3 DNA: TGCGCCAGCAGCCCCCGGCCAGAGAACACTGAAGCTTTCTTT; CDR3 protein: CASSPRPENTEAFF
clone size: .; D gene: .; V gene: TRBV7-2; J gene: TRBJ1-2; CDR3 DNA: TGTGCCAGCAGCTTAGTTAGAGACAGGTTCGTCTTC; CDR3 protein: CASSLVRDRFVF
clone size: .; D gene: TRBD2; V gene: TRBV14; J gene: TRBJ2-2; CDR3 DNA: TGTGCCAGCAGGAGGAGCGGGAGTGGGGAGCTGTTTTTT; CDR3 protein: CASRRSGSGELFF
clone size: .; D gene: TRBD2; V gene: TRBV11-2; J gene: TRBJ2-3; CDR3 DNA: TGTGCCAGCAGCCGCCTTATTAGACGGGGAGGGACAGATACGCAGTATTTT; CDR3 protein: CASSRLIRRGGTDTQYF
clone size: .; D gene: .; V gene: TRBV28; J gene: TRBJ1-3; CDR3 DNA: TGTGCCAGCAGTTTGCCCCAGAGCACCATATATTTT; CDR3 protein: CASSLPQSTIYF
clone size: .; D gene: TRBD1; V gene: TRBV4-1; J gene: TRBJ1-4; CDR3 DNA: TGCGCCAGCAGCCAAGATCGACAGGGAGAAAAACTGTTTTTT; CDR3 protein: CASSQDRQGEKLFF
clone size: .; D gene: TRBD2; V gene: TRBV29-1; J gene: TRBJ2-3; CDR3 DNA: TGCAGCAGCGGGGGTGCTATTGAGACGCAGTATTTT; CDR3 protein: CSSGGAIETQYF
clone size: .; D gene: .; V gene: TRBV2; J gene: TRBJ1-5; CDR3 DNA: TGTGCCAGCAGTATCCGGGGGGCGCGTGGCAATCAGCCCCAGCATTTT; CDR3 protein: CASSIRGARGNQPQHF
clone size: .; D gene: TRBD2; V gene: TRBV4-3; J gene: TRBJ2-1; CDR3 DNA: TGCGCCAGCAGCCCGAGACTAGCGGGAGGACTAGAGCAGTTCTTC; CDR3 protein: CASSPRLAGGLEQFF
clone size: few; D gene: .; V gene: TRBV29-1; J gene: TRBJ1-1; CDR3 DNA: TGCAGCGCGGGGGGACCCACTGAAGCTTTCTTT; CDR3 protein: CSAGGPTEAFF
clone size: .; D gene: TRBD1; V gene: TRBV30; J gene: TRBJ1-1; CDR3 DNA: TGTGCCTGGAACAGGGGGCACACTGAAGCTTTCTTT; CDR3 protein: CAWNRGHTEAFF
clone size: .; D gene: .; V gene: TRBV14; J gene: TRBJ1-1; CDR3 DNA: TGTGCCAGCAGCCAAGGACGCCTGGGGGACACTGAAGCTTTCTTT; CDR3 protein: CASSQGRLGDTEAFF
clone size: .; D gene: .; V gene: TRBV7-6; J gene: TRBJ1-4; CDR3 DNA: TGTGCCAGCAGCTTAGACCATGGGGGGGCCGCAACTAATGAAAAACTGTTTTTT; CDR3 protein: CASSLDHGGAATNEKLFF
clone size: .; D gene: TRBD1; V gene: TRBV7-8; J gene: TRBJ2-7; CDR3 DNA: TGTGCCAGCAGCTTAGGGGGACAGCGCCGCTACGAGCAGTACTTC; CDR3 protein: CASSLGGQRRYEQYF
clone size: .; D gene: TRBD2; V gene: TRBV29-1; J gene: TRBJ2-3; CDR3 DNA: TGCAGCGCCCGAGGACTAGCGGGAGCCACAGATACGCAGTATTTT; CDR3 protein: CSARGLAGATDTQYF
clone size: .; D gene: .; V gene: TRBV6-6; J gene: TRBJ2-2; CDR3 DNA: TGTGCCAGCCTGATGGATGGGAACACCGGGGAGCTGTTTTTT; CDR3 protein: CASLMDGNTGELFF
clone size: once; D gene: TRBD2; V gene: TRBV15; J gene: TRBJ2-2; CDR3 DNA: TGTGCCACCAGCAGAGTTAGCGGGGGGAACACCGGGGAGCTGTTTTTT; CDR3 protein: CATSRVSGGNTGELFF
clone size: .; D gene: .; V gene: TRBV7-2; J gene: TRBJ1-1; CDR3 DNA: TGTGCCAGCAGCTTGACAGGCCGTGAAGCTTTCTTT; CDR3 protein: CASSLTGREAFF
clone size: few; D gene: .; V gene: TRBV27; J gene: TRBJ1-1; CDR3 DNA: TGTGCCAGCAGTTCGCAGAGGGCTGAAGCTTTCTTT; CDR3 protein: CASSSQRAEAFF
clone size: .; D gene: TRBD1; V gene: TRBV6-4; J gene: TRBJ2-1; CDR3 DNA: TGTGCCAGCAGCCATCTCCGGGACAGCAAGCAGTTCTTC; CDR3 protein: CASSHLRDSKQFF
clone size: .; D gene: .; V gene: TRBV9; J gene: TRBJ2-2; CDR3 DNA: TGTGCCAGCAGCCGTAATGCGCCGAACACCGGGGAGCTGTTTTTT; CDR3 protein: CASSRNAPNTGELFF
clone size: .; D gene: TRBD1; V gene: TRBV18; J gene: TRBJ1-5; CDR3 DNA: TGTGCCAGCTCACCACCCGGACAGGGCAATCAGCCCCAGCATTTT; CDR3 protein: CASSPPGQGNQPQHF
clone size: .; D gene: TRBD2; V gene: TRBV28; J gene: TRBJ2-3; CDR3 DNA: TGTGCCAGCAGTTTAGGGGGGGTAGATACGCAGTATTTT; CDR3 protein: CASSLGGVDTQYF
clone size: .; D gene: TRBD2; V gene: TRBV7-9; J gene: TRBJ2-5; CDR3 DNA: TGTGCCAGCAGCTTAGAAGGGCTAGCGGGTGCAGAGACCCAGTACTTC; CDR3 protein: CASSLEGLAGAETQYF
clone size: .; D gene: .; V gene: TRBV28; J gene: TRBJ2-5; CDR3 DNA: TGTGCCAGCAGCACCCTCACTCAGGAGACCCAGTACTTC; CDR3 protein: CASSTLTQETQYF
clone size: .; D gene: TRBD2; V gene: TRBV28; J gene: TRBJ2-5; CDR3 DNA: TGTGCCAGCAGTTTAGGCGGGGGGCGCGGGGAGACCCAGTACTTC; CDR3 protein: CASSLGGGRGETQYF
clone size: .; D gene: .; V gene: TRBV6-5; J gene: TRBJ1-5; CDR3 DNA: TGTGCCAGCAGTCGACCTGGCTCGCTCGACCAGCCCCAGCATTTT; CDR3 protein: CASSRPGSLDQPQHF
clone size: few; D gene: .; V gene: TRBV28; J gene: TRBJ2-7; CDR3 DNA: TGTGCCAGCAGTATCTCCTACGAGCAGTACTTC; CDR3 protein: CASSISYEQYF
clone size: .; D gene: TRBD1; V gene: TRBV5-1; J gene: TRBJ2-3; CDR3 DNA: TGCGCCAGCAGGCCCGGGACAGGGAGCACAGATACGCAGTATTTT; CDR3 protein: CASRPGTGSTDTQYF
clone size: .; D gene: TRBD2; V gene: TRBV30; J gene: TRBJ2-3; CDR3 DNA: TGTGCCTATTCTCCGGGACTAGCGGGAGGGGCAGATACGCAGTATTTT; CDR3 protein: CAYSPGLAGGADTQYF
clone size: .; D gene: .; V gene: TRBV2; J gene: TRBJ1-2; CDR3 DNA: TGTGCCAGCAGGCTCAGGGGTTATGGCTACACCTTC; CDR3 protein: CASRLRGYGYTF
clone size: .; D gene: TRBD1; V gene: TRBV28; J gene: TRBJ1-2; CDR3 DNA: TGTGCCAGCAGAACGGGACAGGGCTATGGCTACACCTTC; CDR3 protein: CASRTGQGYGYTF
clone size: once; D gene: .; V gene: TRBV25-1; J gene: TRBJ2-3; CDR3 DNA: .; CDR3 protein: CASSTSDRYTDTQYF